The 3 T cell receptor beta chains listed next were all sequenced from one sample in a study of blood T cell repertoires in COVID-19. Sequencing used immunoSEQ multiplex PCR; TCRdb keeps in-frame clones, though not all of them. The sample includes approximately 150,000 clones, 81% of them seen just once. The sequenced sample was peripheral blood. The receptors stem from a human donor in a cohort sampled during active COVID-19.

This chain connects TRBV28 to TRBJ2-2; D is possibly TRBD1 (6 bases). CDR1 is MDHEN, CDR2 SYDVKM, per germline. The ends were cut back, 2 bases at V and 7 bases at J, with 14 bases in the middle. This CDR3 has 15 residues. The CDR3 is CASSLGRRGGGELFF. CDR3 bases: TGTGCCAGCAGTTTAGGTCGCAGAGGGGGCGGGGAGCTGTTTTTT.

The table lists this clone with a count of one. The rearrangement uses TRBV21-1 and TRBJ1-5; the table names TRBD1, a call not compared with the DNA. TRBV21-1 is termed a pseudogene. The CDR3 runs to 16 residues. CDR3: CASSKPHDRGFQPQHF. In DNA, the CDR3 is TGTGCCAGCAGCAAACCCCACGACAGGGGGTTTCAGCCCCAGCATTTT.

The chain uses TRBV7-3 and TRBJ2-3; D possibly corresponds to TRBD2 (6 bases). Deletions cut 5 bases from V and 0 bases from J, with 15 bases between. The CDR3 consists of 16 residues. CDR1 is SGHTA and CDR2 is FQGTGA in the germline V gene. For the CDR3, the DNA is TGTGCCAGCAGCCCTAACCCGGGGACTAGCACAGATACGCAGTATTTT. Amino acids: CASSPNPGTSTDTQYF.